This record looks at one TCR beta chain sequence and its context. Its antigen is not known. This sample was included in a study of T cells in Graves' hyperthyroidism and ophthalmopathy. It was RNA transcripts that yielded the amplified TCR beta CDR3 regions. A first-round RT-PCR of the TCR CDR3 used the HTBI primer set. MiXCR was run by TCRdb on the multiplex PCR reads, yielding one entry per CDR3 protein. The table includes roughly 720,000 distinct CDR3 sequences, 17% detected once. Study observations and caveats: Also found in blood were most expanded thyroid clonotypes above 0.001.

The CDR3 consists of 20 residues. The V gene's germline CDR1 is GTSNPN and CDR2 SVGIG (reference sequence). V was clipped by 2 bases and J by 0 bases; unmatched bases: 15. The sample taken for sequencing was blood. This sequence joins TRBV30 and TRBJ2-1; the match to TRBD2 covers 11 bases. The sequence derives from a man in his forties or fifties with Graves' hyperthyroidism. This chain's CDR3 is CAWSRGSGRVRYSSYNEQFF. The CDR3 DNA reads TGTGCCTGGAGTCGGGGTAGCGGGAGGGTACGATATTCCTCCTACAATGAGCAGTTCTTC. Based on the CDR3 plus reference TRBV30 and TRBJ2-1, the full variable domain is SQTIHQWPATLVQPVGSPLSLECTVEGTSNPNLYWYRQAAGRGLQLLFYSVGIGQISSEVPQNLSASRPQDRQFILSSKKLLLSDSGFYLCAWSRGSGRVRYSSYNEQFFGPGTRLTVL.